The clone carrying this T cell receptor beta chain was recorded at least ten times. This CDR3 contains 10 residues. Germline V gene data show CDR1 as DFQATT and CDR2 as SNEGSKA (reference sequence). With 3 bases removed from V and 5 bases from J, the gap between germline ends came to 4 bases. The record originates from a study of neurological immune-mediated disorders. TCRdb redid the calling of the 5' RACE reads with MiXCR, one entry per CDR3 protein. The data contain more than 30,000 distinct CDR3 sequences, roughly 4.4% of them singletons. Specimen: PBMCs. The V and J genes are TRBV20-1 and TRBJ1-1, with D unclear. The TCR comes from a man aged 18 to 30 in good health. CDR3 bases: TGCAGTGCTAGGGGGACTGAAGCTTTCTTT. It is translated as CSARGTEAFF.